This TCR beta chain was profiled in a study of T cells after yellow fever vaccination. TCRdb reprocessed the 5' RACE reads via MiXCR and lists one record per CDR3 protein. The data contain approximately 300,000 distinct CDR3 sequences, about 8.7% of them singletons. CDR1 DFQATT and CDR2 SNEGSKA come from the germline V gene (reference sequence). This CDR3 region has 17 residues. Comment on this clonotype: One end of the junction fails to match germline, which may point to a read error.

This clonotype was obtained from a young man who received the YFV17D yellow fever vaccine. Source: PBMCs, taken on the day of the first yellow fever vaccination. V and J are TRBV20-1 and TRBJ2-1, with 15 bases fitting TRBD2. The CDR3 here is CSALGLAGGFLYNEPFF. The CDR3 DNA sequence: TGCAGTGCGCTGGGACTAGCGGGGGGCTTCCTCTACAATGAGCCGTTCTTC.